Included here is one T cell receptor beta chain sequence, with context. The data belong to a study of T cells in Graves' hyperthyroidism and ophthalmopathy. What was amplified from RNA transcripts were TCR beta CDR3 regions. Primed by the HTBI set, a first-round RT-PCR was run on the TCR CDR3. Each CDR3 protein gets one entry after TCRdb re-called the multiplex PCR reads with MiXCR. The table lists just over 550,000 distinct CDR3 sequences, 40% to 55% of them singletons. Per the germline V gene, CDR1 is SGHAT and CDR2 is FQNNGV. The CDR3 loop spans 13 amino acids. The source of this sequence is a woman younger than 30 with Graves' hyperthyroidism. Input material: peripheral blood or thyroid tissue (not recorded which). J is TRBJ1-2 and V is TRBV11-2; D gene ambiguous. CDR3 bases: TGTGCTAGAGATTCTGGCGGAAACTATGGCTACACCTTC. It is translated as CARDSGGNYGYTF.